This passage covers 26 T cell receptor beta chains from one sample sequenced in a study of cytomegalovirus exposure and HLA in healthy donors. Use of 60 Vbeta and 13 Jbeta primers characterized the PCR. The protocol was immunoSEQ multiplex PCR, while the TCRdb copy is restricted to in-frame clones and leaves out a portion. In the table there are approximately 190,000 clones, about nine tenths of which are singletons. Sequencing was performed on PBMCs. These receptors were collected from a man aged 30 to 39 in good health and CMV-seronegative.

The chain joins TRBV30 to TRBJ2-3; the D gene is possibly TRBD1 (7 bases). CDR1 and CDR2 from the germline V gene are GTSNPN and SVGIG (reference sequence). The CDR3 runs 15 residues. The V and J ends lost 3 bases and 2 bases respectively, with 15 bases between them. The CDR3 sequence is CAWRGGRGHTDTQYF. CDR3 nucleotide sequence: TGTGCCTGGAGGGGGGGTAGGGGGCACACAGATACGCAGTATTTT.

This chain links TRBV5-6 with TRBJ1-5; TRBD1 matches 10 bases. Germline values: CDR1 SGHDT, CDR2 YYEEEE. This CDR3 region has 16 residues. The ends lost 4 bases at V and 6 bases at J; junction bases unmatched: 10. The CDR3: CASSLGQGTRVQPQHF. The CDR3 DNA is TGTGCCAGCAGCCTGGGACAGGGGACAAGGGTTCAGCCCCAGCATTTT.

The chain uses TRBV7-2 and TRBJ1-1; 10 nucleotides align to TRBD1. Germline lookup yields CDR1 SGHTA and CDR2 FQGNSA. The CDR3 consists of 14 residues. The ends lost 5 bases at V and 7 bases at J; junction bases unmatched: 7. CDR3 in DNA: TGTGCCAGCAGCACACGACAGGGGGCGGGTGAAGCTTTCTTT. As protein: CASSTRQGAGEAFF.

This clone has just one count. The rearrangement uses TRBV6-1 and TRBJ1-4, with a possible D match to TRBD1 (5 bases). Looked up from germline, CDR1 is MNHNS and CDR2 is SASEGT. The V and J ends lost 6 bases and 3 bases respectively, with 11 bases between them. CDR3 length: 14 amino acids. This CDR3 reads CASSGGRPNEKLFF. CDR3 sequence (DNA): TGTGCCAGCAGCGGGGGACGGCCTAATGAAAAACTGTTTTTT.

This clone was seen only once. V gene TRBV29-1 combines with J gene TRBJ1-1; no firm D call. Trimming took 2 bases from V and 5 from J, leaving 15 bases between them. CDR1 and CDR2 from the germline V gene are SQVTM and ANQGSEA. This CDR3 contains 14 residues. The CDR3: CSVELLAGGTEAFF. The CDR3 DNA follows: TGCAGCGTTGAATTGCTGGCAGGAGGTACTGAAGCTTTCTTT.

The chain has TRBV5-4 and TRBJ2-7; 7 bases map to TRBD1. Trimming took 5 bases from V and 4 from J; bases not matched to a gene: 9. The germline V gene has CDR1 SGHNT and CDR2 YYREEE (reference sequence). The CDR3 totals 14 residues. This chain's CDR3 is CASSSPTGQYEQYF. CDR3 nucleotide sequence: TGTGCCAGCAGTTCCCCGACAGGGCAGTACGAGCAGTACTTC.

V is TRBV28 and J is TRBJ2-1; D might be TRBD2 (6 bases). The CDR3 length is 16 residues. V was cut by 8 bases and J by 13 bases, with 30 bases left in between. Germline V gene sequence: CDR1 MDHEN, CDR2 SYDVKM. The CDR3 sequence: CASGSAIVEWDSGQFF. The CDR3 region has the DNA TGTGCCAGCGGCTCCGCCATAGTCGAATGGGACTCAGGTCAGTTCTTC.

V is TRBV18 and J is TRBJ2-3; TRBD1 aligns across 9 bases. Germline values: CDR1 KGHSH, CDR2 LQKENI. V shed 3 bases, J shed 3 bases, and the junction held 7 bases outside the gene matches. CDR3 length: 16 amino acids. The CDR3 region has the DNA TGTGCCAGCTCACCCACAGGGGGCGCAAGGACAGATACGCAGTATTTT. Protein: CASSPTGGARTDTQYF.

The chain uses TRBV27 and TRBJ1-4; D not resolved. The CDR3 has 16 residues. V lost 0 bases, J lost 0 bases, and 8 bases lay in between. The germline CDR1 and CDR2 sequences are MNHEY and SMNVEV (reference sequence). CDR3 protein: CASSLSPRATNEKLFF. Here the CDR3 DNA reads TGTGCCAGCAGTTTATCACCGCGGGCAACTAATGAAAAACTGTTTTTT.

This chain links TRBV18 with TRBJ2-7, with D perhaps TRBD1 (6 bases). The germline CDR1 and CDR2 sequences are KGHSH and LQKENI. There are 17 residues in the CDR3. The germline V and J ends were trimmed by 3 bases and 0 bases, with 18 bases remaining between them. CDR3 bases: TGTGCCAGCTCACCTTACAAAGGGGACAAGAACTCCTACGAGCAGTACTTC. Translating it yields CASSPYKGDKNSYEQYF.

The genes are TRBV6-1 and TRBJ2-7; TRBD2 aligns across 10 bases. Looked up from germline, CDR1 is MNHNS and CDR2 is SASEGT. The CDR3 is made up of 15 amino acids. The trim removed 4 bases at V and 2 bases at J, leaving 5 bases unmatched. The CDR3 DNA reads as TGTGCCAGCAGTGCATTAGCGGGAGGAACCTACGAGCAGTACTTC. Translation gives CASSALAGGTYEQYF.

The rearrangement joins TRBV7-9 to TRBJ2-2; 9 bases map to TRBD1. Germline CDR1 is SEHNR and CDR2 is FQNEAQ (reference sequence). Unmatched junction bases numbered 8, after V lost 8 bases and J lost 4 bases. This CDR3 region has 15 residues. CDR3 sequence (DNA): TGTGCCAGCGGACCGGGACAGGGTGTCACCGGGGAGCTGTTTTTT. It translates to CASGPGQGVTGELFF.

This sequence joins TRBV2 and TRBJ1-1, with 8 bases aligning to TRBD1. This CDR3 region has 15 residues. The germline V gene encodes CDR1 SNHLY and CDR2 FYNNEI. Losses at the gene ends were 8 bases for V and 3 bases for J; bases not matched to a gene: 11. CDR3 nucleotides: TGTGCCAGCCAATTTACAACAGGGGGGGACACTGAAGCTTTCTTT. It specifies CASQFTTGGDTEAFF.

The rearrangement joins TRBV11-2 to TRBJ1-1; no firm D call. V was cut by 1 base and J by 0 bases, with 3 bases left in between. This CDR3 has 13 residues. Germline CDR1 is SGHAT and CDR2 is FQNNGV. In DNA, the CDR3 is TGTGCCAGCAGCTTAGCGGTGAACACTGAAGCTTTCTTT. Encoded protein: CASSLAVNTEAFF.

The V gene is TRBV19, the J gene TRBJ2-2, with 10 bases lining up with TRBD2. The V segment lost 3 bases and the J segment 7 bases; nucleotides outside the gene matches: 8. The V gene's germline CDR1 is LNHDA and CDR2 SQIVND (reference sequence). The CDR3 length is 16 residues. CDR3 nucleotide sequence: TGTGCCAGTAGTATCCCCAGCGGGAGGGCCAACGGGGAGCTGTTTTTT. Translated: CASSIPSGRANGELFF.

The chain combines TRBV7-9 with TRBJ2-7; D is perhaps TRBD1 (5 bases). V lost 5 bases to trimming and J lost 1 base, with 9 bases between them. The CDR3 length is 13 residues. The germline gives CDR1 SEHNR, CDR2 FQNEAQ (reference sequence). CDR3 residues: CASSLRQSYEQYF. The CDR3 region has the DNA TGTGCCAGCAGCCTCAGACAGTCCTACGAGCAGTACTTC.

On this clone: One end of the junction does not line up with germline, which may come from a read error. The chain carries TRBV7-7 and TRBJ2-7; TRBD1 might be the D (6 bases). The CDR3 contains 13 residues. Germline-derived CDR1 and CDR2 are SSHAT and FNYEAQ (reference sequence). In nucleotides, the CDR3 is TGTGCTAGCAGCTTAAACAGGGACAACGAGCAGTACTTC. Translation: CASSLNRDNEQYF.

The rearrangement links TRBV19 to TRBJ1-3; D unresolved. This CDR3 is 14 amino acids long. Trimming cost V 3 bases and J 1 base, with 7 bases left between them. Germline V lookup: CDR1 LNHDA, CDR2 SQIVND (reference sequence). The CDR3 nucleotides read TGTGCCAGTAGTATTCGAGGATCTGGAAACACCATATATTTT. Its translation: CASSIRGSGNTIYF.

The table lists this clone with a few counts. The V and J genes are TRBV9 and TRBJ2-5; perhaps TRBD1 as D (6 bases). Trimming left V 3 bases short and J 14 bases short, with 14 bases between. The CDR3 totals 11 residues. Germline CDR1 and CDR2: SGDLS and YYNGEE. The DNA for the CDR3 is TGTGCCAGCAGCGGGGGACAAGGGTATTACTTC. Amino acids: CASSGGQGYYF. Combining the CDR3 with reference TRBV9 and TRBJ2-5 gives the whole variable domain DSGVTQTPKHLITATGQRVTLRCSPRSGDLSVYWYQQSLDQGLQFLIQYYNGEERAKGNILERFSAQQFPDLHSELNLSSLELGDSALYFCASSGGQGYYFGPGTRLLVL.

For the CDR3, the DNA is TGTGCCAGCAGTTTATCCGGGACAGGGATCTACGAGCAGTACTTC. Its translation is CASSLSGTGIYEQYF. The chain couples TRBV6-5 to TRBJ2-7, with 9 bases lining up with TRBD1. Germline loops: CDR1 MNHEY, CDR2 SVGAGI. V shed 4 bases and J 3 bases; nucleotides not matched to a gene: 7. The CDR3 runs 15 residues.

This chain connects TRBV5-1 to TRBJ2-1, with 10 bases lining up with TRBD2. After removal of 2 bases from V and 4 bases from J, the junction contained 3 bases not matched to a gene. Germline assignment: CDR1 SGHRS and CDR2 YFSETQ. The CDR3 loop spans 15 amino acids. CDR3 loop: CASSLLAGRYNEQFF. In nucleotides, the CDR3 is TGCGCCAGCAGCTTACTAGCGGGGAGATACAATGAGCAGTTCTTC.

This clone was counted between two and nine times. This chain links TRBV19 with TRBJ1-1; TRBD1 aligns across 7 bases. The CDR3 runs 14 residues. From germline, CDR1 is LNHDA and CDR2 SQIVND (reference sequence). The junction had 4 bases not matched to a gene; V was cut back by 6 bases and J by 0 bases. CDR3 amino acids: CASRTGQLNTEAFF. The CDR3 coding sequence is TGTGCCAGTAGAACGGGACAGTTGAACACTGAAGCTTTCTTT. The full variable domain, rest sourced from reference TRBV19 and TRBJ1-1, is DGGITQSPKYLFRKEGQNVTLSCEQNLNHDAMYWYRQDPGQGLRLIYYSQIVNDFQKGDIAEGYSVSREKKESFPLTVTSAQKNPTAFYLCASRTGQLNTEAFFGQGTRLTVV.

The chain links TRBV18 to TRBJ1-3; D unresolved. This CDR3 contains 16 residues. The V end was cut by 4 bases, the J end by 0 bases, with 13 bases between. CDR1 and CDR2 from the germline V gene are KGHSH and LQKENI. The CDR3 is CASSRITADSGNTIYF. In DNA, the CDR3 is TGTGCCAGCTCACGGATCACAGCCGACTCTGGAAACACCATATATTTT. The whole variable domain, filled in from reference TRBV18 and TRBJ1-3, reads NAGVMQNPRHLVRRRGQEARLRCSPMKGHSHVYWYRQLPEEGLKFMVYLQKENIIDESGMPKERFSAEFPKEGPSILRIQQVVRGDSAAYFCASSRITADSGNTIYFGEGSWLTVV.

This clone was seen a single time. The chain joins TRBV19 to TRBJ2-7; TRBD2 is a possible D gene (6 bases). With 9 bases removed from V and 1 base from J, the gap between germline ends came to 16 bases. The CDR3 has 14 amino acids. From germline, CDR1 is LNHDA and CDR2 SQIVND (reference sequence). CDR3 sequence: CASRRVEWSYEQYF. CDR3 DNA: TGTGCCAGCAGGAGGGTTGAGTGGTCCTACGAGCAGTACTTC. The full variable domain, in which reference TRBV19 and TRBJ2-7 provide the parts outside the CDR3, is DGGITQSPKYLFRKEGQNVTLSCEQNLNHDAMYWYRQDPGQGLRLIYYSQIVNDFQKGDIAEGYSVSREKKESFPLTVTSAQKNPTAFYLCASRRVEWSYEQYFGPGTRLTVT.

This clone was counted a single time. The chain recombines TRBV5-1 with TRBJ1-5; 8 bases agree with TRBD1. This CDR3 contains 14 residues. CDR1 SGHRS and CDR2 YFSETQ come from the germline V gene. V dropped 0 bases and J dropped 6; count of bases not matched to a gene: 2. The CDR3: CASSLGTGGQPQHF. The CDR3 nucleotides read TGCGCCAGCAGCTTGGGAACAGGGGGTCAGCCCCAGCATTTT.

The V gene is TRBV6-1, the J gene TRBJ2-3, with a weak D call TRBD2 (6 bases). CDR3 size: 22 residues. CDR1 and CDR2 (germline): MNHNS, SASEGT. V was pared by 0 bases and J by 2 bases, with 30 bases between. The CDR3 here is CASSEARDLGRGAAYYTDTQYF. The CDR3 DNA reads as TGTGCCAGCAGTGAAGCGCGGGACTTGGGCCGGGGCGCGGCCTATTACACAGATACGCAGTATTTT.